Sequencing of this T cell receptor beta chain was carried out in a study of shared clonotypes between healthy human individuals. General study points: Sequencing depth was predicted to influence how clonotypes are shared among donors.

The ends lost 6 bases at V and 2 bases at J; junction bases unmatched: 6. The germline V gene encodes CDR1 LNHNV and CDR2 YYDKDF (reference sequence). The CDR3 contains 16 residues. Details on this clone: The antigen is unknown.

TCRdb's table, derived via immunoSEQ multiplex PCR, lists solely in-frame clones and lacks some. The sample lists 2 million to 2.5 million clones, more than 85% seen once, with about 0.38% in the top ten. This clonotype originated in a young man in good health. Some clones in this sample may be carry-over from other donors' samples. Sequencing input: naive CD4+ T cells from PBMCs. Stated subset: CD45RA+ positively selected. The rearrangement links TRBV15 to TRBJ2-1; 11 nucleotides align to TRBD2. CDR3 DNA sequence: TGTGCCACCAGTACGGGACTAGCGGTCCCCTACAATGAGCAGTTCTTC. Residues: CATSTGLAVPYNEQFF.